This record covers a single T cell receptor beta chain. What antigen it recognizes has not been identified. One base away there is no much larger clone; base qualities are not given. According to the germline V gene, CDR1 reads MGHRA and CDR2 reads YSYEKL. The junction shows trimming of 4 bases on V and 6 bases on J, plus 11 bases between the germline ends. The CDR3, cysteine through phenylalanine, is 13 amino acids long. The DNA shown is the 39-base CDR3, in frame from base 1. The immunoSEQ Assay, a bias-controlled multiplex PCR, was used to amplify TCRbeta CDR3 regions from genomic DNA. As for how the authors treated the data: The number of nucleated cells in each sample was estimated from the amplification of reference gene primers within the assay. To quantify the absolute abundance of each unique TCRbeta CDR3 rearrangement, sequence reads were collapsed and filtered. For each sample, productive Simpson clonality was calculated as the square root of Simpson's diversity index across productive rearrangements. Sourced from immuneACCESS, this table was stored by TCRdb with only in-frame sequences that have V and J called. A share of the clones is absent; for the studies checked, an unresolved V gene accounts for under half, and the remainder has no known explanation. V and J calls plus clone size are reproduced from that table; the DNA served to infer D and trimming. Across this sample there are about 180,000 clones, with 89% seen only once. Under 2% of the sample goes to the ten largest clones.

The data derive from a study of blood T cell repertoires in COVID-19 (TCRdb year 2020). With respect to the entire study: The collaborator samples originated in the United States, Italy and Spain and spanned the acute and convalescent phases of COVID-19. The material from the prospective study consisted of cDNA or gDNA derived from T cells, B-cell-depleted T cells, or PBMCs. Deeply sampled blood TCRbeta repertoires from subjects exposed to, actively infected with, or recovered from COVID-19 were included in the dataset. A freely available public database, intended as a resource for researchers studying the immune response to SARS-CoV-2, is where the repertoires were released. Samples came from the ongoing ImmuneRACE study (first 160 participants) plus 1,254 subjects from 6 global collaborators. A de-identified subject ID, COVID-19 status, age in years and sex were almost always included in the sample metadata. Where HLA class I and class II types were available, the types were taken from metadata supplied by the sample provider, not from assay-based typing. What the research found in general, with its limitations: The quantity of clinical and demographic metadata differed by source and by participant and was supplied without curation.

A second Seattle source provided samples from volunteer blood donors who had recovered from COVID-19. The collaborating institutions used their own protocols to collect whole blood in K2EDTA tubes. For TCRbeta analysis, collaborators shipped samples in one of three forms: frozen whole blood, isolated PBMCs, or DNA extracted from either of those sample types. The TCR sequence derives from a man between 18 and 35 years old who had recovered from COVID-19. Sequencing was carried out using peripheral blood. The rearranged chain carries TRBV4-1 and TRBJ2-3; D gene: possibly TRBD2, on 5 matching bases. The sequenced DNA: TGCGCCAGCAGCCGCGTTAGGGAGGATACGCAGTATTTT. This gives the protein CASSRVREDTQYF.